This T cell receptor (beta chain) was captured in a study of control samples from healthy donors and cancer patients (dated by TCRdb to 2018 to 2021). To prepare the library, the immunoSEQ multiplex PCR assay was applied. TCRdb took this table from immuneACCESS and kept in-frame rearrangements with V and J called. Such tables lack part of the clones; where checked against another copy, unresolved V genes explain under half of the gap, and the rest is unexplained. Here the sample has around 95,000 clones; roughly 87% occur a single time. The top ten constitute over 15% of the sample. CDR1 and CDR2 are drawn from the germline V gene: SGDLS, YYNGEE. For this chain, trimming is 4 bases at the V end and 7 bases at the J end, and the number of junction bases without a gene match is 7. The CDR3 sequence holds 14 residues, the cysteine and phenylalanine included. The kept DNA is CDR3 alone, 42 bases in frame from the first base.

As concerns this clone: No cognate antigen has been identified for it. The sample holds no much larger clone one base away, and base qualities are not on file.

This TCR came from a woman in her forties or fifties in good health. The sequenced sample was blood. The V and J segments used are TRBV9 and TRBJ1-4; 7 middle bases align to TRBD1. The CDR3 protein: CASSLRQGSEKLFF. The DNA sequence follows: TGTGCCAGCAGCCTCCGACAGGGCAGTGAAAAACTGTTTTTT.